This T cell receptor beta chain was sequenced in a study of CD8 T cells in ankylosing spondylitis. Study-level points and caveats: In synovial fluid and blood from reactive arthritis, some motif variants were previously reported. Disease-linked clones, CD8+, were relatively rare in peripheral blood. Ankylosing spondylitis blood appeared to carry a characteristic TCR beta motif of several highly homologous variants.

In regard to this clonotype: The antigen is undetermined. Being one base from a much bigger clone, this may be a read error.

Germline V CDR1 and CDR2: SGHNT, YENEEA. Trimming pared 6 bases from V and 0 bases from J, leaving 6 bases between. This CDR3 has 13 amino acids. Libraries of TCR beta came from quantitative 5'-RACE with molecular barcodes. MiXCR, run by TCRdb on the 5' RACE reads, gives a single entry per CDR3 protein. Of hundreds of thousands of distinct CDR3 sequences detected, 20% appear once; the ten largest clones hold about 8.2%. Sequenced material: blood, either unsorted or a sorted T cell fraction (not recorded which). The clonotype comes from a male donor with ankylosing spondylitis or in good health (not recorded which). The chain has TRBV11-3 and TRBJ2-1, with D uncertain. CDR3 sequence (DNA): TGTGCCAGCAGTGGAAGCTCCTACAATGAGCAGTTCTTC. Translation: CASSGSSYNEQFF. The variable domain in full, completed from reference TRBV11-3 and TRBJ2-1, reads EAGVVQSPRYKIIEKKQPVAFWCNPISGHNTLYWYLQNLGQGPELLIRYENEEAVDDSQLPKDRFSAERLKGVDSTLKIQPAELGDSAVYLCASSGSSYNEQFFGPGTRLTVL.